This entry concerns a single T cell receptor (beta chain). The specificity of this receptor is unknown. Base-call qualities are not available, and no considerably larger clone is one nucleotide away. This record comes from a study of cytomegalovirus exposure and HLA in healthy donors (dated by TCRdb to the late 2010s). For the study in its entirety: An earlier analysis of 587 of the donors reported approximately 260 Gb of sequence data and 100 million to 120 million unique TCR beta sequences obtained from about 170 million T cells. About 280 gigabases of sequencing data and tens of millions of unique TCR sequences were included in an early release covering about 700 HLA-typed donors. Of the 300 to 450 genotyped donors, less than 90% were placed in the genetic ancestry cluster associated with self-reported Caucasian donors. The aim of the study was to test whether cataloging public T cell receptors could identify signatures of past pathogen exposure. The T cell repertoires of several hundred subjects were profiled by immunosequencing and related to cytomegalovirus serostatus. Besides the first cohort of some 670 subjects, a separate validation cohort made up of over a hundred different subjects was used. The study combined high-throughput TCR immunosequencing, statistical association of individual TCRs with disease status, and machine learning to predict cytomegalovirus infection status. In a later analysis, previously published TCR beta repertoires from 670 or so donors were re-analyzed and high-resolution HLA genotyping was added so that TCR occurrence patterns could be studied. The later analysis used no new phenotypic data to find candidate immune exposures, relying instead on TCR beta sequences and their occurrence across donors. To decide whether each TCR beta V gene segment behaved as functional or pseudogenic, an earlier analysis of approximately 620 of the donors relied on high-throughput TCR beta sequencing. Donor age, sex, ethnicity and CMV serostatus were compiled alongside the repertoire data. A later genetic analysis used genome-wide SNP genotypes for about 65% of the roughly 670 donors, treating that subset as a discovery cohort. All discovery cohort repertoires had been generated using a single sequencing platform. Both class I and class II loci were covered by HLA typing, at four-digit resolution. Typing coverage varied by locus: roughly 629-640 donors for A, B, C, DRB1 and DQB1; some 520 for DQA1; approximately 610 for DPA1; approximately 490 for DPB1. Because of strong linkage in the cohort, a few DR-DQ haplotypes were treated as single units for association and clustering. Among 398 genotyped donors of the cohort, an average of roughly 230,000 unique TCR beta nucleotide sequences was sequenced per donor, of which 15% to 20% were non-productive.

Library generation was performed with the immunoSEQ multiplex PCR assay. For the multiplex PCR, a mixture combining 60 forward primers for TCR Vbeta segments and 13 reverse primers for TCR Jbeta segments was used. A multiplex PCR assay on genomic DNA amplified the CDR3 region of rearranged TCR beta genes. The Illumina HiSeq System was used to sequence the amplified TCR beta libraries as 87-base-pair reads. For the original study's pipeline: A later analysis counted tens of millions of unique TCR beta chains across the 550 to 700 repertoires, and some 12 million of these chains were shared by at least two donors. Raw reads were error-corrected and collapsed into unique sequences with a nearest-neighbor algorithm that merged closely related sequences to remove PCR and sequencing errors. Alignment of CDR3 sequences to IMGT reference sequences was used to assign V, D and J gene segments. Each retained sequence needed at least a six-nucleotide match to both a V gene segment and a J gene segment. A rearrangement was called productive if the CDR3 had no stop codons and remained in frame with V and J, and every other rearrangement was called non-productive. CDR3 was defined by IMGT convention, running from the second conserved V-encoded cysteine to the conserved J-encoded phenylalanine. Sequences without an unambiguous match to a single V gene segment were excluded from the earlier analysis of about 640 of the donors. In an earlier analysis of 587 of the donors, V segments were called functional above 56.7% productive rearrangements and were called segregating when the between-donor standard deviation exceeded 5%. To diagnose cytomegalovirus status from the catalog of TCR beta chain sequences, a statistical classification framework was built. V and J gene assignment, in a later analysis, came from comparing TCR nucleotide sequences with IMGT/GENE-DB human TR gene sequences. A later analysis assigned CDR3 sequences and most-parsimonious VDJ recombination scenarios with the TCRdist pipeline. In a later analysis, each TCR beta chain was defined by its CDR3 amino acid sequence together with its V-gene family, and reads lacking a unique V-gene family were excluded. To address suspected cross-contamination and a sequencing artifact, a later analysis removed a few hundred highly shared, low-generation-probability nucleotide sequences. In a later analysis, a clonal expansion index for each public chain was calculated from normalized within-repertoire ranks of inferred template counts. A later analysis computed generation probabilities with a VDJ recombination model fitted to out-of-frame rearrangements, and checked the results against IGoR. Hypergeometric tests were used in a later analysis to score TCR-TCR, TCR-HLA and TCR-CMV co-occurrence, with a repertoire-size bias correction applied to the TCR pairs. A later analysis estimated false discovery rates by permuting HLA or CMV assignments 20 times. In a later analysis, co-occurring TCRs were grouped using DBSCAN, and TCRdist sequence similarity was added for clustering within HLA-allele-positive subsets. Repertoires with fewer than 30,000 or more than 120,000 public chains, plus five repertoires with anomalous nucleotide sharing, were excluded from co-occurrence clustering. TCRdb stores this immuneACCESS table with in-frame sequences only. Part of the clones is absent; in the studies checked, under half of the shortfall reflects unresolved V genes, and no reason is known for the rest. The D gene and trimming were derived from the DNA, and the V and J assignments and clone size from that table. The sample includes roughly 100,000 clones, with over 70% observed a single time. Approximately 5.6% of the sample is taken by the ten largest.

Study-wide conclusions, independent of this receptor: A further reported finding was that TCR beta sequences accurately predicted the HLA-A and HLA-B alleles for most subjects in the first cohort. Correlated functional status among segregating V segments might reflect linkage disequilibrium, but an unknown experimental factor could not be ruled out. Compared with equally common non-associated chains, HLA-associated TCR beta chains in a later analysis were more clonally expanded and had lower generation probabilities. An association between a missense DCLRE1C variant and V-gene and J-gene trimming of TCR beta chains was found in a later genetic analysis and replicated in an independent cohort. Because some donors lacked HLA typing at each locus, the association tests relied only on the typed subset. In vitro tests confirmed that a few of the cytomegalovirus-associated TCR beta chains recognize cytomegalovirus antigens. In the study, some 160 TCR beta chains were listed as associated with cytomegalovirus. In a later analysis, most CMV-associated TCR beta chains were found to appear HLA-restricted, with HLA associations seemingly driven largely by CMV exposure. Because counts were too low, about 15 rarely observed V segments, including chromosome 9 orphons, were left out of the earlier analysis of approximately 580 of the donors. Presence/absence analyses assumed roughly uniform sequencing depth across donors, an assumption that may not hold. While some public TCRs were present in many individuals, most TCR sequences turned up only very rarely across donors. CMV serostatus was the only immune exposure information available for the cohort. Only TCR beta chains were sequenced in this cohort, and the absence of alpha or paired-chain data limited detectable features. At a false discovery rate of 0.05, a later analysis linked 16,000 or so TCR beta sequences to specific HLA alleles. The sequencing pipeline was judged likely to have produced a cluster of highly shared sequence variants as a technical artifact. In a later analysis, several top co-occurrence clusters were reported to appear linked to parvovirus B19, influenza, CMV and Epstein-Barr virus. Because the 87-base-pair reads could not distinguish some IMGT-functional V segments, including TRBV6-2 and TRBV6-3, those segments were excluded. A later genetic analysis reported fewer N-insertions in productive TCRs among donors in an Asian-associated ancestry cluster than the approximately 700-donor mean. The authors suggested that the approach could potentially be extended to other disease states and immunological phenotypes. The classifier was reported to diagnose cytomegalovirus status with high specificity and sensitivity in both the original cohort and the validation cohort. When HLA alleles, especially DR and DQ, strongly co-occurred, TCR associations were difficult to assign to individual alleles. According to a later analysis, TCR association rates differed among HLA loci, with DRB1 alleles showing the most associated TCRs and HLA-C alleles showing the fewest. In an earlier analysis of 587 of the donors, most TCR beta V segments appeared in productive rearrangements about 87% or about 30% of the time, broadly matching IMGT annotations.

The cohort consisted of hundreds of healthy bone marrow donors. Cohort members were all nominally healthy when sampled, although unrecorded immune exposures were likely present. The donor tested CMV seronegative, placing the donor among the 350 to 400 seronegative members of the cohort. Every donor gave a peripheral blood sample, and the peripheral blood mononuclear cells from that sample were used for TCR beta sequencing. Genomic DNA extraction from the blood cell samples was performed with the Qiagen DNeasy Blood Extraction Kit. The CDR3 runs 16 residues from the cysteine to the phenylalanine. Of all the DNA, just the CDR3 is kept, 48 bases in frame from base 1. For this chain, trimming is 1 base at the V end and 4 bases at the J end, and the number of junction bases without a gene match is 2. As encoded in the germline V gene (reference sequence), CDR1 is SEHNR while CDR2 is FQNEAQ.

The chain links TRBV7-9 with TRBJ2-2; TRBD2 fits 11 bases in the junction. Sequencing was performed on PBMCs. The TCR comes from a male donor in good health and CMV-seronegative. The DNA sequence is given as TGTGCCAGCAGCTTAGGCCTAGCGGGAGGCACCGGGGAGCTGTTTTTT. This encodes CASSLGLAGGTGELFF.